The present entry profiles one TCR beta chain with its context. The specificity of this receptor is unknown. Base qualities were left out, and no much larger clone turns up one base away. Patients with a history of autoimmune disease or receiving systemic immunosuppression were excluded from the trial. In every dose cohort, peripheral blood was drawn for TCR sequencing at baseline, cycle 4 day 1, and cycle 7 day 1. The samples were drawn from a first-in-human, open-label, multicenter phase I dose-escalation trial of ivuxolimab. Adults with locally advanced or metastatic melanoma, renal cell carcinoma, hepatocellular carcinoma or head and neck squamous cell carcinoma were enrolled in the trial. Before TCR sequencing, CD4+ T cells and CD8+ T cells were sorted from peripheral blood as separate populations. For sequencing of the TCRbeta CDR3 region, genomic DNA was extracted from the sorted cells. TCRbeta CDR3 regions were sequenced using the immunoSEQ Assay. TCRdb limited this immuneACCESS table to in-frame rearrangements with V and J called. A share of clones is missing; checked studies link under half to unresolved V genes, and the rest is unexplained. Across this sample there are tens of thousands of clones, with about 90% seen only once. Clones ranked in the top ten supply roughly 19% of the sample.

Via the germline V gene (reference sequence), CDR1 is SGHNT and CDR2 YYREEE. V and J lose 3 bases and 3 bases, and a span of 4 bases separates them. The CDR3 covers 12 residues, taking in both the cysteine and the phenylalanine. CDR3 DNA is the only sequence kept; it has 36 bases, read in frame from the first base. The data were taken from a study of OX40 agonist ivuxolimab in advanced cancers. Context from the whole study: Ivuxolimab, which targeted the costimulatory receptor OX40 (CD134), was an agonistic, fully human IgG2 monoclonal antibody. Intravenous ivuxolimab was administered to patients every 2 weeks at six dose levels: 0.01, 0.1, 0.3, 1.5, 3 and 10 mg/kg. Among the 52 dose-escalation patients, 19 had hepatocellular carcinoma, roughly 15 melanoma, 9 renal cell carcinoma and 9 head and neck cancer. In the dose-escalation cohort, approximately 82% of patients were male, and the mean age was about 55 years, with a range of roughly 23 to 85. Patients were allowed to have had prior anti-PD-1, anti-PD-L1 or anti-CTLA-4 therapy, and roughly 40% of the dose-escalation patients had been treated with checkpoint inhibitors. Partial responses were achieved by three dose-escalation patients, of whom one had hepatocellular carcinoma and two had cutaneous melanoma. The point of sequencing TCRbeta in the periphery was to test whether ivuxolimab changed TCR sequence diversity and drove clonal T-cell expansion. The paper reports the monotherapy dose-escalation portion (N ≈ 50 patients) of the phase I ivuxolimab trial.

Study-wide conclusions, independent of this receptor: In the 0.1-3.0 mg/kg groups, partial responders were among the patients with the lowest normalized peripheral clonal expansion, particularly in CD8+ T cells. Low levels of normalized T-cell clonal expansion were also shown by some nonresponding patients. After ivuxolimab, more expanded clones were found on average in CD8+ T cells than in CD4+ T cells. The antigen specificity of the clonally expanded peripheral T cells was not determined. At doses of 0.1 to 3.0 mg/kg, clonal expansion of both CD4+ and CD8+ blood T cells was observed from baseline to week 6.

This clonotype was obtained from an adult with an advanced solid tumor such as melanoma, head and neck, liver or kidney cancer. The V and J segments used are TRBV5-4 and TRBJ2-1, with the D segment identity uncertain. The source material was CD4+ or CD8+ T cells sorted from blood, sampled in a trial of the OX40 agonist ivuxolimab. The sequenced DNA is TGTGCCAGCAGCTGGGGCTACAATGAGCAGTTCTTC. This translates into CASSWGYNEQFF.